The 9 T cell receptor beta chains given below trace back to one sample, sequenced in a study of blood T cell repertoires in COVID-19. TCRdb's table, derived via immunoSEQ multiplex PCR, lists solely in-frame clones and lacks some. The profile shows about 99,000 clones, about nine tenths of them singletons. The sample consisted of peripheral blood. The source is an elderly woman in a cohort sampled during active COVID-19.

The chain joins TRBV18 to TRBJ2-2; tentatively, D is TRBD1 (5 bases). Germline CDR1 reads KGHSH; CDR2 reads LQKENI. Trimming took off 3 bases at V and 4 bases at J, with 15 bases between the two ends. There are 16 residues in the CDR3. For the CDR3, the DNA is TGTGCCAGCTCACCCTTAGGGGCGCTGGGCACCGGGGAGCTGTTTTTT. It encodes CASSPLGALGTGELFF. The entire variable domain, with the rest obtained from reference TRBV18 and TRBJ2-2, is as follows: NAGVMQNPRHLVRRRGQEARLRCSPMKGHSHVYWYRQLPEEGLKFMVYLQKENIIDESGMPKERFSAEFPKEGPSILRIQQVVRGDSAAYFCASSPLGALGTGELFFGEGSRLTVL.

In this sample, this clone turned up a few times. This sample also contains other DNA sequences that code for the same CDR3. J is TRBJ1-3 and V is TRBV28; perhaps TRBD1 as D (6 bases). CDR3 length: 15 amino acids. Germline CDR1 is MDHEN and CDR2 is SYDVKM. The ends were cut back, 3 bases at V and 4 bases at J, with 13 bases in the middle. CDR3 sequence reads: CASSFGGAGGNTIYF. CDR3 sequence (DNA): TGTGCCAGCAGTTTTGGGGGGGCTGGGGGAAACACCATATATTTT. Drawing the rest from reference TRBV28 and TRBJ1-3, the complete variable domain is DVKVTQSSRYLVKRTGEKVFLECVQDMDHENMFWYRQDPGLGLRLIYFSYDVKMKEKGDIPEGYSVSREKKERFSLILESASTNQTSMYLCASSFGGAGGNTIYFGEGSWLTVV.

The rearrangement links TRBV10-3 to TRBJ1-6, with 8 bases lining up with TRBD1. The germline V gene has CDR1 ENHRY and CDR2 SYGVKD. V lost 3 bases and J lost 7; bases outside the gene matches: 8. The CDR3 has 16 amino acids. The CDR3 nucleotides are TGTGCCATCAGTGAACCTCTCCAGGGGGCCAATTCACCCCTCCACTTT. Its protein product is CAISEPLQGANSPLHF.

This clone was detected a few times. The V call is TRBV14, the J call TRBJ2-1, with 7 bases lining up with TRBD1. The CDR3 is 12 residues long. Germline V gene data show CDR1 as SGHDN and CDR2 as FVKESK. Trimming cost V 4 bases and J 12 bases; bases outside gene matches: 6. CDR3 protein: CASSPRGFRQFF. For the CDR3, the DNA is TGTGCCAGCAGCCCCAGGGGGTTCAGGCAGTTCTTC.

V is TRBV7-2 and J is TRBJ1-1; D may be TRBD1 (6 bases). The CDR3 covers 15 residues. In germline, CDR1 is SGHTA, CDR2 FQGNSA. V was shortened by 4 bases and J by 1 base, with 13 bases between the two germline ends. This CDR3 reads CASSSVGGTNTEAFF. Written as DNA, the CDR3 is TGTGCCAGCAGCTCAGTAGGGGGAACGAACACTGAAGCTTTCTTT.

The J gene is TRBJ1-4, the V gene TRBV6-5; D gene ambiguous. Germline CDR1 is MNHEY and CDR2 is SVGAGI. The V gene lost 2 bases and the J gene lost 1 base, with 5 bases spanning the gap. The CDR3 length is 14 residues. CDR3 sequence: CASSYGRTNEKLFF. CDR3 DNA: TGTGCCAGCAGTTACGGCCGAACTAATGAAAAACTGTTTTTT.

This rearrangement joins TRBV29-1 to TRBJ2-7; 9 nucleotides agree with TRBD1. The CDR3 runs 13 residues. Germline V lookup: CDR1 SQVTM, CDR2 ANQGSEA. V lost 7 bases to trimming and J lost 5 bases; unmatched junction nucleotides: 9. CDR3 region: CSALDRGRNEQYF. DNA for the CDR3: TGCAGCGCACTGGACAGGGGTAGGAACGAGCAGTACTTC.

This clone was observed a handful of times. This CDR3 reads CASSQPQGAYEQYF. The CDR3 nucleotides read TGTGCCAGCAGCCAACCTCAGGGGGCTTACGAGCAGTACTTC. The V call is TRBV3-1 (or the pseudogene TRBV3-2), the J call TRBJ2-7, with 8 bases fitting TRBD1. The germline gives CDR1 LGHDT, CDR2 YNNKEL (reference sequence). There are 14 residues in the CDR3. Trimming cost V 2 bases and J 4 bases; bases outside gene matches: 4.

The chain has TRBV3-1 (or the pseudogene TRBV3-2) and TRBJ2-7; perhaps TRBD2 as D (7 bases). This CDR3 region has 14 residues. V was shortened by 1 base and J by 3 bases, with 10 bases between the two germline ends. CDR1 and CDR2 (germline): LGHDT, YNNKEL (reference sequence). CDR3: CASSQGGGGYEQYF. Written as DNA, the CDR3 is TGTGCCAGCAGCCAAGGAGGGGGGGGCTACGAGCAGTACTTC.